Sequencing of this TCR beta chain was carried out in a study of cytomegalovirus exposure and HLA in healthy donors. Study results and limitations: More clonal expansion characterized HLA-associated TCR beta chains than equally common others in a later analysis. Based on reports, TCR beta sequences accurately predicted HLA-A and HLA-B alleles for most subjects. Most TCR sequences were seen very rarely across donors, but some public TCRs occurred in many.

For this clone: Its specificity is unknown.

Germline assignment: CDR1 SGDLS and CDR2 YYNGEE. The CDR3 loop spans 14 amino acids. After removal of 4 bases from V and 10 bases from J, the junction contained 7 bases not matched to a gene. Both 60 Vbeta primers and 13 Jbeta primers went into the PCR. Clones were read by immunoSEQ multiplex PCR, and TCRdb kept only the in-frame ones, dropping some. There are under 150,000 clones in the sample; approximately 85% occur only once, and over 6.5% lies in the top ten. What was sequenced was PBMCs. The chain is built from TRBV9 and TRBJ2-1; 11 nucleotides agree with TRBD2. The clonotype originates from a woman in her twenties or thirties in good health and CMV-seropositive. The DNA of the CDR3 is TGTGCCAGCAGCAATAGCGGGGGGGCCGGCGAGCAGTTCTTC. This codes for CASSNSGGAGEQFF.